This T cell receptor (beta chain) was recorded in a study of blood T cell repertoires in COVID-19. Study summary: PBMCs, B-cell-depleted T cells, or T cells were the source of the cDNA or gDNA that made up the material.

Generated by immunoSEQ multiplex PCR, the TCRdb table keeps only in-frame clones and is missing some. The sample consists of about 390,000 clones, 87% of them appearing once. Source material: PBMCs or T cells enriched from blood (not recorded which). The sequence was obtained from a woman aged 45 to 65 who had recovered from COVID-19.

CDR3 amino acids: CASSFGIYGYTF. The DNA for the CDR3 is TGTGCCAGCAGTTTCGGGATTTATGGCTACACCTTC. The V gene is TRBV28, the J gene TRBJ1-2, with unresolved D. Trimming took off 3 bases at V and 5 bases at J, with 7 bases between the two ends. The germline V gene has CDR1 MDHEN and CDR2 SYDVKM. The CDR3 is 12 amino acids.